This TCR beta chain was obtained from a study of OX40 agonist ivuxolimab in advanced cancers. Sampled blood was obtained at baseline, cycle 4 day 1, and cycle 7 day 1. The table came from immunoSEQ multiplex PCR; TCRdb's copy has only in-frame clones and leaves some out. The table lists some 98,000 clones, about 92% of them singletons. There are 17 residues in the CDR3. CDR1 is SNHLY, CDR2 FYNNEI, per germline. Unmatched junction bases numbered 13, after V lost 6 bases and J lost 0 bases. The chain links TRBV2 to TRBJ2-5; 7 nucleotides match TRBD1. The clonotype comes from an adult with an advanced solid tumor such as melanoma, head and neck, liver or kidney cancer. This specimen consisted of CD4+ or CD8+ T cells sorted from blood, obtained in a trial of the OX40 agonist ivuxolimab. In DNA form, the CDR3 reads TGTGCCAGCAGCTCCCCCCCGGGACAGAGATACCAAGAGACCCAGTACTTC. It encodes CASSSPPGQRYQETQYF.